This T cell receptor (beta chain) derives from a study of post-analysis software for immune sequencing data. Looking at the study overall: Disease trajectories encompassed relapsing-remitting, secondary progressive and progressive-relapsing multiple sclerosis. The study's findings and limits: Included in a set of roughly five TRBV segments more frequent in patients than controls were TRBV5-6, TRBV5-1 and TRBV20-1. When the samples were clustered directly with F measure, those that had been prepared in the same batch showed strong co-clustering. Normalized Chao1 diversity was significantly lower in multiple sclerosis patients than in controls.

Details on this clonotype: Antigen unknown.

TCR beta libraries were prepared from cDNA with unique molecular identifiers. Approximately 550,000 cDNA molecules came from approximately 1 to 10 million T cells. From the PCR reads, TCRdb called clonotypes with MiXCR, one entry per CDR3 protein. Found here are 450,000 or so distinct CDR3 sequences, roughly 45% of them singletons; the top ten hold 9.5% to 13%. There are 12 residues in the CDR3. Per germline, CDR1 MDHEN and CDR2 SYDVKM. The V and J ends lost 4 bases and 6 bases respectively, with 10 bases between them. This TCR derives from a girl between 10 and 17 years old with multiple sclerosis. The rearrangement joins TRBV28 to TRBJ2-7; D may be TRBD2 (6 bases). Sequencing was done on a sample of blood. The CDR3 loop is CASSSQTSEQYF. The DNA of the CDR3 is TGTGCCAGCAGTTCCCAGACTAGCGAGCAGTACTTC.